The rows below give T cell receptor beta chains drawn from one sample of a study of blood T cell repertoires in COVID-19. The table came from immunoSEQ multiplex PCR; TCRdb's copy has only in-frame clones and leaves some out. The table includes about 14,000 clones, almost 90% detected once. Sequencing used peripheral blood. Receptors originate from a human donor with active COVID-19. The donor label of this sample is uncertain. Both conserved end residues are part of each CDR3. Fields, in order: V gene, clone size, D gene, J gene, CDR3 DNA, CDR3 protein. The D gene is left open where the match is weak. Size is stated for part of the rows, as once, few or many counts, or as a class when the clone is expanded.

>TRBV5-5|.|.|TRBJ1-2
TGTGCCAGCAGTCCCGACAGGAGTAACTATGGCTACACCTTC
CASSPDRSNYGYTF
>TRBV3-1/TRBV3-2|.|TRBD1|TRBJ2-5
TGTGCCAGCAGCCACGATTTGACAGGGGGTCGAGAGACCCAGTACTTC
CASSHDLTGGRETQYF
>TRBV6-5|few|.|TRBJ1-4
TGTGCCAGCAGGCTGACGGGAGGTAATGAAAAACTGTTTTTT
CASRLTGGNEKLFF
>TRBV30|once|.|TRBJ2-2
TGTGCCTGGAGCACGAGGGGGACCGGGGAGCTGTTTTTT
CAWSTRGTGELFF
>TRBV19|.|.|TRBJ2-3
TGTGCCAGTTCGGGACTCGGAGTTCGGGCAGATACGCAGTATTTT
CASSGLGVRADTQYF
>TRBV10-3|.|TRBD2|TRBJ2-3
TGTGCCACTAGCGGGGGAGACACAGATACGCAGTATTTT
CATSGGDTDTQYF
>TRBV4-1|.|.|TRBJ1-2
TGCGCCAGCAGCCAAGACTTGGACAGCAGTGCTAACTATGGCTACACCTTC
CASSQDLDSSANYGYTF
>TRBV3-1/TRBV3-2|.|TRBD1|TRBJ2-1
TGTGCCAGCAGCCGACGGGACAGTAACAATGAGCAGTTCTTC
CASSRRDSNNEQFF
>TRBV2|.|TRBD1|TRBJ2-5
TGTGCCAGCAGTGTGGGACAGGCCACGAGGACCCAGTACTTC
CASSVGQATRTQYF
>TRBV7-9|.|.|TRBJ1-2
TGTGCCAGCAGCTTTCGGGATTCCTATGGCTACACCTTC
CASSFRDSYGYTF
>TRBV29-1|.|.|TRBJ1-2
TGCAGCGTTGAAGAGACAGGACCAGGCGGTGGCTACACCTTC
CSVEETGPGGGYTF
>TRBV7-8|.|.|TRBJ1-1
TGTGCCAGCAGCTTAGCAGGCGGAACCACTGAAGCTTTCTTT
CASSLAGGTTEAFF
>TRBV6-1|.|TRBD1|TRBJ2-1
TGTGCCAGCAGTGAACTGGGACAGGGGGCTAGTGAGCAGTTCTTC
CASSELGQGASEQFF
>TRBV4-2|.|.|TRBJ2-3
TGTGCCAGCAGCCAAGATCCCCGAGCGGGCACAGATACGCAGTATTTT
CASSQDPRAGTDTQYF
>TRBV18|.|.|TRBJ1-1
TGTGCCAGCTCACCAAAACCTCCCCGGGGTATGAACACTGAAGCTTTCTTT
CASSPKPPRGMNTEAFF
>TRBV7-7|.|TRBD2|TRBJ2-3
TGTGCTAGCAGCGAGGGACTAGGTTGGGTGGCGGATACGCAGTATTTT
CASSEGLGWVADTQYF
>TRBV2|.|.|TRBJ1-4
TGTGCCAGCAAGCGGACGGATCATGAAAAACTGTTTTTT
CASKRTDHEKLFF
>TRBV4-3|.|TRBD2|TRBJ2-3
TGCGCCAGCAGCCACGGGCGGGGGGGCCTAGGGGATACGCAGTATTTT
CASSHGRGGLGDTQYF
>TRBV18|once|TRBD1|TRBJ2-1
TGTGCCAGCTCACCAGGACAGGGGGCCCGGGAGCAGTTCTTC
CASSPGQGAREQFF
>TRBV2|.|.|TRBJ2-5
TGTGCCAGCCGAGAATTGGGAGGAAAAGAGACCCAGTACTTC
CASRELGGKETQYF
>TRBV7-7|.|.|TRBJ2-2
TGTGCCTGGGGCAGGGCCACCGGGGAGCTGTTTTTT
CAWGRATGELFF
>TRBV7-9|.|TRBD1|TRBJ1-4
TGTGCCAGCAGCTTAGGGACGTCGGGACAGGGCCTCCCAAGTGAAAAACTGTTTTTT
CASSLGTSGQGLPSEKLFF
>TRBV3-1/TRBV3-2|.|.|TRBJ1-5
TGTGCCAGCAGCCAAGGGGGGCTGAGCAATCAGCCCCAGCATTTT
CASSQGGLSNQPQHF
>TRBV21-1|.|.|TRBJ2-1
TGTGCCAGCAGCAAAACTTCGGGACAGGGCTTTTCCAATGAGCAGTTCTTC
CASSKTSGQGFSNEQFF
>TRBV4-3|.|.|TRBJ2-3
TGCGCCAGCAGCCAATCCTACACAGATACGCAGTATTTT
CASSQSYTDTQYF
>TRBV6-1|once|TRBD1|TRBJ2-7
TGTGCCAGCAGTGAACGGGCAGGGGGTGGGCAGTACTTC
CASSERAGGGQYF
>TRBV24-1|.|TRBD2|TRBJ2-3
TGTGCCACCCAGACGGGGGGGCGCACAGATACGCAGTATTTT
CATQTGGRTDTQYF
>TRBV19|.|.|TRBJ2-2
TGTGCCAGTAGTACCGGGACATTGAGCGGGGAGCTGTTTTTT
CASSTGTLSGELFF
>TRBV19|.|.|TRBJ1-1
TGTGCCAGTAGCCCGCACGCGGTGAACACTGAAGCTTTCTTT
CASSPHAVNTEAFF
>TRBV11-2|.|.|TRBJ1-1
TGTGCCAGCAGCTTAGAAATGCGGAGCACTGAAGCTTTCTTT
CASSLEMRSTEAFF
>TRBV6-4|.|.|TRBJ2-2
TGTGCCAGCAGTGAACAGGGAATCGGGGAGCTGTTTTTT
CASSEQGIGELFF
>TRBV18|.|.|TRBJ2-7
TGTGCCAGCTCACCGGGGGCGGTTCGTGACGAGCAGTACTTC
CASSPGAVRDEQYF
>TRBV7-8|.|TRBD2|TRBJ2-1
TGTGCCAGCAGCTTGGCTAGCGGGGGAATGCACAATGAGCAGTTCTTC
CASSLASGGMHNEQFF
>TRBV2|once|.|TRBJ1-5
TGTGCCAGCAGTGAGTCAGTTTATAGCAATCAGCCCCAGCATTTT
CASSESVYSNQPQHF
>TRBV2|medium-sized|.|TRBJ2-2
TGTGCCAGCAAACAGGGAGCCCTACACACCGGGGAGCTGTTTTTT
CASKQGALHTGELFF
>TRBV5-6|.|.|TRBJ1-1
TGTGCCAGCAGCTTTGAGGGGGACACTGAAGCTTTCTTT
CASSFEGDTEAFF
>TRBV29-1|.|TRBD1|TRBJ1-1
TGCAGCGTTGGACAGGGGCCGACGGACACTGAAGCTTTCTTT
CSVGQGPTDTEAFF
>TRBV2|.|TRBD1|TRBJ2-1
TGTGCCAGCACGGGACAGTCAAATGAGCAGTTCTTC
CASTGQSNEQFF
>TRBV5-6|.|.|TRBJ1-2
TGTGCCAGCAGCTTGGCCCCCATAGCCTATGGCTACACCTTC
CASSLAPIAYGYTF
>TRBV19|once|.|TRBJ1-5
TGTGCCAGTAGCGGGACTTATGGTCAGCCCCAGCATTTT
CASSGTYGQPQHF
>TRBV14|.|.|TRBJ2-6
TGTGCCAGCAGCCCTACAGGGACTGGGGCCAACGTCCTGACTTTC
CASSPTGTGANVLTF
>TRBV19|.|TRBD1|TRBJ1-2
TGTGCCAGTAGAACGGGACAGTATGGCTACACCTTC
CASRTGQYGYTF
>TRBV9|.|TRBD1|TRBJ1-3
TGTGCCAGCAGCCCCGGGACAGGGATTGGAAACACCATATATTTT
CASSPGTGIGNTIYF
>TRBV5-1|.|.|TRBJ2-7
TGCGCCAGCAGCTTCGGACACCACGAGCAGTACTTC
CASSFGHHEQYF
>TRBV9|once|.|TRBJ2-3
TGTGCCAGCAGCGTATATAGTAGCACAGATACGCAGTATTTT
CASSVYSSTDTQYF
>TRBV5-4|.|.|TRBJ1-1
TGTGCCAGCAGCTTTAGTTGGGTCCGGGGCACTGAAGCTTTCTTT
CASSFSWVRGTEAFF
>TRBV6-1|.|.|TRBJ1-5
TGTGCCAGCAGTGAAGCGCTGGGAGGGCAGCCCCAGCATTTT
CASSEALGGQPQHF
>TRBV6-4|.|TRBD1|TRBJ1-1
TGTGCCAGCAGGTTAGGGGGCATGAGTAAGACTGAAGCTTTCTTT
CASRLGGMSKTEAFF
>TRBV3-1/TRBV3-2|.|TRBD1|TRBJ1-2
TGTGCCAGCAGCCAAGGGTCGACAGGGGGTAACTATGGCTACACCTTC
CASSQGSTGGNYGYTF
>TRBV13|few|.|TRBJ2-7
TGTGCCAGCAGCCACAAGGGGGGGGCCCGGGAGCAGTACTTC
CASSHKGGAREQYF
>TRBV7-2|.|.|TRBJ1-5
TGTGCCAGCAGCTTAGCTGGCAGAAACAATCAGCCCCAGCATTTT
CASSLAGRNNQPQHF
>TRBV4-2|.|TRBD1|TRBJ2-3
TGTGCCAGCAGCCAAGATCGAGCAGGGGGCGCAGATACGCAGTATTTT
CASSQDRAGGADTQYF